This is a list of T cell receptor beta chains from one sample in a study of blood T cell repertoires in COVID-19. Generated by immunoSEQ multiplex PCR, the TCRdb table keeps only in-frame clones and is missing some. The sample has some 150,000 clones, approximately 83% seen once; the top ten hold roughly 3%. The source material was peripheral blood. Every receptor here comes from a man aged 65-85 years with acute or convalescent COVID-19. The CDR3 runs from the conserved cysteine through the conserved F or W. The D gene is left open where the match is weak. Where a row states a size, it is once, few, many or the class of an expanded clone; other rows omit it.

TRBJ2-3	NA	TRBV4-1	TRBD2	TGCGCCAGCAGCCAGGGGACTAGCGGATCCACAGATACGCAGTATTTT	CASSQGTSGSTDTQYF
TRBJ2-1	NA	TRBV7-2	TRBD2	TGTGCCAGCAGCTTAGTTCCAGCGGGAGGCGGTGAGCAGTTCTTC	CASSLVPAGGGEQFF
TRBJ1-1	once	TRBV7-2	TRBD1	TGTGCCAGCAGCACCCAACAGGGGAAGAACACTGAAGCTTTCTTT	CASSTQQGKNTEAFF
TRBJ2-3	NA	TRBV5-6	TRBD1	TGTGCCAGCAGCTGGGACAGGGAGACAGATACGCAGTATTTT	CASSWDRETDTQYF
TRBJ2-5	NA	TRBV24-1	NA	TGTGCCACCAGTGATACAGGGCGAGAGACCCAGTACTTC	CATSDTGRETQYF
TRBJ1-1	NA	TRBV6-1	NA	TGTGCCAGCAGTGACCGGGGGGCAGGCACTGAAGCTTTCTTT	CASSDRGAGTEAFF
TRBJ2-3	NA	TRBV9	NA	TGTGCCAGCAGCGTCAGACTGGAAGATACGCAGTATTTT	CASSVRLEDTQYF
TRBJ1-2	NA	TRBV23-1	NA	TGCGCCAGCAGTCAATCGGGGACACCCTATGGCTACACCTTC	CASSQSGTPYGYTF
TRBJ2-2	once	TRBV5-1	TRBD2	TGCGCCAGCAGCCTACGACTAGCGGGAGGCTCAAACACCGGGGAGCTGTTTTTT	CASSLRLAGGSNTGELFF
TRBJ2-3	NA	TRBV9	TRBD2	TGTGCCAGCAGCGCTAGCGGTTCTAGCACAGATACGCAGTATTTT	CASSASGSSTDTQYF
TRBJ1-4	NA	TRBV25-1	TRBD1	TGTGCCAGCAGTGACCGGGACAGGGGCGCTAATGAAAAACTGTTTTTT	CASSDRDRGANEKLFF
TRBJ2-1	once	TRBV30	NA	TGTGCCTGGAGTGTCCCCTACAGGGTTTGGAATGAGCAGTTCTTC	CAWSVPYRVWNEQFF
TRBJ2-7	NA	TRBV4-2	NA	TGTGCCAGCAGCCAAGATTACCGGGGATCCTACGAGCAGTACTTC	CASSQDYRGSYEQYF
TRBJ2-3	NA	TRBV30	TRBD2	TGTGCCTGGAGTCTTACCAGGGCGGGGGTTGGAGATACGCAGTATTTT	CAWSLTRAGVGDTQYF
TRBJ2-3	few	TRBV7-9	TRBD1	TGTGCCAGCAGCTTAGGGGACAGTAGCACAGATACGCAGTATTTT	CASSLGDSSTDTQYF
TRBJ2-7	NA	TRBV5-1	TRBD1	TGCGCCAGCAGGCCGGGACAGGGGGTTGGTGAGCAGTACTTC	CASRPGQGVGEQYF
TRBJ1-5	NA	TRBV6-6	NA	TGTGCCAGCAGTCGCGGGCGGCAGGGCCTAGGCGGCAATCAGCCCCAGCATTTT	CASSRGRQGLGGNQPQHF
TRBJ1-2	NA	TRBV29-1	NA	TGCAGCGTTGAGATTGGGGCTCGGTATGGCTACACCTTC	CSVEIGARYGYTF
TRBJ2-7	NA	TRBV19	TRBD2	TGTGCCAGTAGTCACCGGGGATCTAGCGGCGAGCAGTACTTC	CASSHRGSSGEQYF
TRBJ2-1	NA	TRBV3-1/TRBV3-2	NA	TGTGCCAGCAGCCAAGATTCCGGTATCTCCTACAATGAGCAGTTCTTC	CASSQDSGISYNEQFF
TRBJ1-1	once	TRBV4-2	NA	TGTGCCAGCAGCCAAGACCCCCGACAGGCAACGAACACTGAAGCTTTCTTT	CASSQDPRQATNTEAFF
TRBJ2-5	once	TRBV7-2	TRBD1	TGTGCCAGCAGCTTAGATCCGGGACAGCAAGAGACCCAGTACTTC	CASSLDPGQQETQYF
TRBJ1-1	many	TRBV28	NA	TGTGCCAGCAGTTTAAGAGGGGGGAACACTGAAGCTTTCTTT	CASSLRGGNTEAFF
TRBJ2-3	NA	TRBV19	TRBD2	TGTGCCAGTAGTGTTACCGGGACTAGAACAGATACGCAGTATTTT	CASSVTGTRTDTQYF
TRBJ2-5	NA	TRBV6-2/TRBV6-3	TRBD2	TGTGCCAGCAGTTACCCCCGGCTAGCGGGATCTGAGACCCAGTACTTC	CASSYPRLAGSETQYF
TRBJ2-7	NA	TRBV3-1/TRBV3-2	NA	TGTGCCAGCAGCCTCTACTCCTCCTACGAGCAGTACTTC	CASSLYSSYEQYF
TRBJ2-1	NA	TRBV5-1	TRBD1	TGCGCCAGCAGCTTACGGGGGACAGGGTCCAATGAGCAGTTCTTC	CASSLRGTGSNEQFF
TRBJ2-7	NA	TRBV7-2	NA	TGTGCCAGCAGCTTAGCCGGACAAATCTCCTACGAGCAGTACTTC	CASSLAGQISYEQYF
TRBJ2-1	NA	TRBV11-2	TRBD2	TGTGCCAGCAGCGAGACTAGCGGGAGAAGGAATGAGCAGTTCTTC	CASSETSGRRNEQFF
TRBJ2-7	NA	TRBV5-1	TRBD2	TGCGCCAGCAGCTCGGGACTAGCGGTACTTTCCTACGAGCAGTACTTC	CASSSGLAVLSYEQYF
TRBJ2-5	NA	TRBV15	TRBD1	TGTGCCACCAGCAGGCTACAGGGGGGCCAAGAGACCCAGTACTTC	CATSRLQGGQETQYF